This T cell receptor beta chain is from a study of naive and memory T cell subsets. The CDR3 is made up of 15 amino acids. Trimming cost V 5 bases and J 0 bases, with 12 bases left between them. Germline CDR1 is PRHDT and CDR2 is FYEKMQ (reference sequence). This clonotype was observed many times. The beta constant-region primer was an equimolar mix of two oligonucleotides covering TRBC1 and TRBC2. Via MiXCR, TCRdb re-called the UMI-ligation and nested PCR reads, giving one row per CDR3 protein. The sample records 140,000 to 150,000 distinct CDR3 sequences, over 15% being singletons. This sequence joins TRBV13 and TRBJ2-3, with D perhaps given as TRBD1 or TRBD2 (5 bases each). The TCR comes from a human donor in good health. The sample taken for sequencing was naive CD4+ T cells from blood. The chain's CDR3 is CASSRGRLSTDTQYF. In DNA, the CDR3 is TGTGCCAGCAGCCGGGGACGTCTTAGCACAGATACGCAGTATTTT.